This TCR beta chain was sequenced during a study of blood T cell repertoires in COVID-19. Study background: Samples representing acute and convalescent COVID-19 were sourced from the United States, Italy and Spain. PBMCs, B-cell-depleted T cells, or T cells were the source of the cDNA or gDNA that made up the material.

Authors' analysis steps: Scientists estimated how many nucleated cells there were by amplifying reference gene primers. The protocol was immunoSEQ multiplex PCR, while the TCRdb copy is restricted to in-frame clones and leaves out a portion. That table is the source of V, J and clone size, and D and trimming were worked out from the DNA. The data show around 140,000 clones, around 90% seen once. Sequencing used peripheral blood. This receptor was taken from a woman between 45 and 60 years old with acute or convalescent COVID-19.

The CDR3 DNA reads as TGCACCAGCAGCCAAGATGTCATTAGCAATCAGCTCCAGCATTTT. Protein: CTSSQDVISNQLQHF. This chain joins TRBV1 and TRBJ1-5. TRBV1 is deemed a pseudogene. The CDR3 has 15 residues.